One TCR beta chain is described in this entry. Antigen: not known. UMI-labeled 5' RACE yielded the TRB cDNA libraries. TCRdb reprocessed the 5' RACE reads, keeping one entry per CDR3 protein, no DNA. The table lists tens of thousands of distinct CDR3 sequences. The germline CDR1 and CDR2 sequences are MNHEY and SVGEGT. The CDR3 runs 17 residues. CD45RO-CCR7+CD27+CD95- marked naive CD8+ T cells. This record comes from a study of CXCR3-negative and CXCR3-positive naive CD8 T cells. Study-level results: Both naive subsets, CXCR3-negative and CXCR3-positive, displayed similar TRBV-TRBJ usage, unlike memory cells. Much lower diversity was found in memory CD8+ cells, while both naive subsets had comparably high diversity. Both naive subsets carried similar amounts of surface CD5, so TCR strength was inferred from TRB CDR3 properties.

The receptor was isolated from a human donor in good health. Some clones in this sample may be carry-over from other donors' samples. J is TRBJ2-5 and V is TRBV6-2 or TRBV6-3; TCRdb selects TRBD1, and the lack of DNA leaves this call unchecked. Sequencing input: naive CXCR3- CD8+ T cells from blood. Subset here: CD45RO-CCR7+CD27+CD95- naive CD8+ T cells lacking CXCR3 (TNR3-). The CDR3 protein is CASSPHLGGTRGETQYF.